This passage covers 16 T cell receptor beta chains from one sample sequenced in a study of post-analysis software for immune sequencing data. Study conclusions and caveats: About five TRBV segments, including TRBV5-6, TRBV5-1 and TRBV20-1, were more frequent in patients than controls.

The antigens for these receptors are not known. Every TCR beta cDNA library bore unique molecular identifiers. TCRdb processed the PCR reads anew with MiXCR; each CDR3 protein has one entry. Here the sample spans 450,000 to 650,000 distinct CDR3 sequences, roughly 47% being singletons. Sequencing was carried out using blood. These receptors all stem from a girl aged 5-17 years with multiple sclerosis.

This chain connects TRBV12-3 or TRBV12-4 to TRBJ2-1, with 7 bases matching TRBD2. The CDR3 is 15 amino acids. V trimming: 4 bases; J trimming: 7 bases; junction bases outside the gene matches: 10. This chain's CDR3 is CASSSRAGVINEQFF. The CDR3 DNA sequence: TGTGCCAGCAGTTCTCGGGCGGGAGTTATAAATGAGCAGTTCTTC.

This clonotype was observed a handful of times. J is TRBJ2-3 and V is TRBV4-1; no definite D call. This CDR3 is built from 15 residues. V lost 4 bases and J 2 bases, leaving 13 bases between the germline ends. Germline CDR1 is MGHRA and CDR2 is YSYEKL. The CDR3 is CASSPQRVPTDTQYF. DNA for the CDR3: TGCGCCAGCAGCCCACAGCGTGTTCCCACAGATACGCAGTATTTT.

This clonotype showed up just a few times. The chain employs TRBV7-6 and TRBJ1-2; no definite D call. CDR3 size: 13 residues. The ends were cut back, 1 base at V and 5 bases at J, with 8 bases in the middle. The germline V gene has CDR1 SGHVS and CDR2 FNYEAQ. The DNA for the CDR3 is TGTGCCAGCAGCTTAGAGGGCCTTTATGGCTACACCTTC. Protein: CASSLEGLYGYTF.

The chain employs TRBV5-1 and TRBJ2-6, with D perhaps TRBD1 (6 bases). The V end lost 5 bases, the J end lost 0 bases, and 18 bases lay between the germline ends. The germline V gene has CDR1 SGHRS and CDR2 YFSETQ. The CDR3 is made up of 18 amino acids. CDR3 nucleotides: TGCGCCAGCAGTTGGGACACCTCTACCTACTCTGGGGCCAACGTCCTGACTTTC. As protein: CASSWDTSTYSGANVLTF. Full variable domain (remainder filled in from reference TRBV5-1 and TRBJ2-6): KAGVTQTPRYLIKTRGQQVTLSCSPISGHRSVSWYQQTPGQGLQFLFEYFSETQRNKGNFPGRFSGRQFSNSRSEMNVSTLELGDSALYLCASSWDTSTYSGANVLTFGAGSRLTVL.

V usage is TRBV6-6 and J usage is TRBJ2-7, with TRBD2 matching 8 bases. Germline V gene lookup returns CDR1 MNHNY and CDR2 SVGAGI (reference sequence). This CDR3 spans 12 amino acids. V was clipped by 8 bases and J by 3 bases; unmatched bases: 3. CDR3 amino acids: CASSGGCYEQYF. In nucleotides, the CDR3 is TGTGCCAGCTCGGGGGGGTGCTACGAGCAGTACTTC.

This clonotype was recorded a few times. One base away lies a much larger clone, so this may be a sequencing read error. This chain joins TRBV12-3 or TRBV12-4 and TRBJ1-6; 8 bases are shared with TRBD1. The J segment lost 7 bases and the V segment lost 6 bases, leaving 2 bases of the junction unmatched. The CDR3 covers 13 residues. CDR3 sequence reads: CASRQGENSPLHF. CDR3 nucleotides: TGTGCCAGCAGACAGGGGGAGAATTCACCCCTCCACTTT.

The J gene is TRBJ1-2, the V gene TRBV7-2; D is unclear. The CDR3 loop spans 13 amino acids. Trimming stripped 4 bases from V and 4 bases from J, with 10 bases between. Germline V gives CDR1 SGHTA, CDR2 FQGNSA. The CDR3 spells CASSSDGVYGYTF. The CDR3 DNA reads as TGTGCCAGCAGCTCGGACGGCGTCTATGGCTACACCTTC.

The V call is TRBV10-2, the J call TRBJ2-1; tentatively, D is TRBD2 (5 bases). V was clipped by 7 bases and J by 5 bases, with 12 bases between them. In germline, CDR1 is WSHSY, CDR2 SAAADI. The CDR3 has 13 amino acids. The CDR3 spells CASTRTGNNEQFF. The CDR3 region has the DNA TGCGCCAGCACCCGGACTGGAAACAATGAGCAGTTCTTC.

This chain's CDR3 is CASSLRVPGQPQHF. Here the CDR3 DNA reads TGTGCCAGCAGTTTACGGGTGCCGGGCCAGCCCCAGCATTTT. The chain couples TRBV12-3 or TRBV12-4 to TRBJ1-5; D is unclear. CDR3 length equals 14 residues. The V and J ends lost 2 bases and 7 bases respectively, with 12 bases between them.

The chain links TRBV5-6 to TRBJ2-7; 10 bases are a match to TRBD1. J gave up 3 bases and V 4 bases, and 13 bases lay outside the gene matches. This CDR3 spans 17 amino acids. Germline V lookup: CDR1 SGHDT, CDR2 YYEEEE. The DNA of the CDR3 is TGTGCCAGCAGCACGACTGGAGACAGGGGGCGGAACTACGAGCAGTACTTC. It yields the protein CASSTTGDRGRNYEQYF. Variable domain in full (rest from reference TRBV5-6 and TRBJ2-7): DAGVTQSPTHLIKTRGQQVTLRCSPKSGHDTVSWYQQALGQGPQFIFQYYEEEERQRGNFPDRFSGHQFPNYSSELNVNALLLGDSALYLCASSTTGDRGRNYEQYFGPGTRLTVT.

V usage is TRBV11-1 and J usage is TRBJ2-1, with TRBD2 matching 14 bases. The CDR3 has 15 amino acids. Per the germline V gene, CDR1 is SGHAT and CDR2 is FQDESV (reference sequence). The V and J ends lost 4 bases and 9 bases, in that order; junction bases with no gene match: 5. The CDR3: CASSSGLAGAGEQFF. In nucleotides, the CDR3 is TGTGCCAGCAGCTCGGGACTAGCGGGAGCGGGTGAGCAGTTCTTC.

The rearrangement joins TRBV20-1 to TRBJ2-7; 12 nucleotides line up with TRBD2. CDR1 and CDR2 (germline): DFQATT, SNEGSKA (reference sequence). Losses at the gene ends were 6 bases for V and 4 bases for J; bases not matched to a gene: 4. The CDR3 covers 13 residues. The CDR3: CSAPTSGRYEQYF. CDR3 nucleotide sequence: TGCAGTGCCCCGACTAGCGGGAGATACGAGCAGTACTTC.

This clonotype is a singleton in its sample. The chain couples TRBV3-1 to TRBJ2-5, with TRBD2 identical over 12 bases. The J call may be mistaken, given a closer DNA end match to TRBJ2-7. The CDR3 spans 17 residues. The germline gives CDR1 LGHDT, CDR2 YNNKEL (reference sequence). In DNA form, the CDR3 reads TGTGCCAGCAGCCAAGATTTCGGGCTAGCGGGAGGGCCCGAGCAGTACTTC. Translation: CASSQDFGLAGGPEQYF.

This clonotype has a single count. The rearrangement uses TRBV7-6 and TRBJ2-7; tentatively, D is TRBD1 (6 bases). The length of the CDR3 is 14 residues. Per germline, CDR1 SGHVS and CDR2 FNYEAQ. V was shortened by 0 bases and J by 4 bases, with 10 bases between the two germline ends. Written as DNA, the CDR3 is TGTGCCAGCAGCTTAGCGTTACAGGGATACGAGCAGTACTTC. Encoded protein: CASSLALQGYEQYF.

The chain links TRBV27 to TRBJ1-6, with 8 nucleotides matching TRBD1. Germline V lookup: CDR1 MNHEY, CDR2 SMNVEV (reference sequence). The CDR3 length is 16 residues. Trimming at V came to 6 bases and at J to 5 bases, leaving 9 bases not matched to a gene. The CDR3 is CASSPRGTGHNSPLHF. The DNA for the CDR3 is TGTGCCAGCAGCCCGCGGGGGACAGGTCATAATTCACCCCTCCACTTT.

The V and J genes are TRBV12-3 or TRBV12-4 and TRBJ2-1; D unresolved. The CDR3 runs 15 residues. With 5 bases removed from V and 3 bases from J, the gap between germline ends came to 14 bases. The CDR3 DNA is TGTGCCAGCAGTCCTCCTTTAAGGAGCTACAATGAGCAGTTCTTC. Protein sequence: CASSPPLRSYNEQFF.